The T cell receptor (beta chain) under discussion was sequenced for a study of blood T cell repertoires in COVID-19. Background on the study: The cDNA or gDNA used as material had been derived from T cells, B-cell-depleted T cells, or PBMCs.

The cohort comprised adults aged about 18 to 100 years residing in some 24 US areas. Participants reported their clinical history, and cohort assignment relied on those reports. Per the original data handling: Reference gene primer amplification gave nucleated cell count estimates. Some clones are missing from TCRdb's copy, which holds only in-frame ones; the method was immunoSEQ multiplex PCR. V, J and clone size reflect that table, while D and trimming were determined from the DNA. Among around 200,000 clones listed, 86% were seen once. The origin of this receptor is a woman in her thirties or forties with acute COVID-19. The specimen sequenced was PBMCs or T cells enriched from blood (not recorded which).

The CDR3 protein is CASSPRTGGGLAFF. The CDR3 coding sequence is TGTGCCAGCAGCCCTAGGACAGGGGGAGGATTGGCTTTCTTT. The rearrangement links TRBV3-1 (or the pseudogene TRBV3-2) to TRBJ1-1; 10 bases are a match to TRBD1. The CDR3 loop spans 14 amino acids. V lost 4 bases, J lost 11 bases, and 10 bases stayed unmatched. Germline CDR1 is LGHDT and CDR2 is YNNKEL (reference sequence).